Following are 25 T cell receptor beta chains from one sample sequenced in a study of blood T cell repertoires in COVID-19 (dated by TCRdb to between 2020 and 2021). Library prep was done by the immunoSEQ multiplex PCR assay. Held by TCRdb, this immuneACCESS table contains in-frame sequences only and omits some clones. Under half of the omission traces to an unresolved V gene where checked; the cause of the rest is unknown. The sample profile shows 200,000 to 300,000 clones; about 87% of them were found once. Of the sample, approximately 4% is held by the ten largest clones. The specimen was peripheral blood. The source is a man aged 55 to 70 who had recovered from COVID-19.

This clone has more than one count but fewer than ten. CDR3 in DNA: TGTGCCATCAGGGGGGCAGGACAGGGAAACGAGCAGTACTTC. This gives the protein CAIRGAGQGNEQYF. The J gene is TRBJ2-7, the V gene TRBV10-3, with 8 bases that match TRBD1. The germline CDR1 and CDR2 sequences are ENHRY and SYGVKD. Trimming removed 6 bases from V and 5 bases from J; junction bases left unmatched: 9. This CDR3 spans 14 amino acids.

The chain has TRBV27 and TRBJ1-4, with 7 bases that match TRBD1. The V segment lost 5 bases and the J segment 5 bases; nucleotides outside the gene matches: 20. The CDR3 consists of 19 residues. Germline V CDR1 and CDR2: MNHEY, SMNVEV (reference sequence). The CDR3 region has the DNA TGTGCCAGCAGTCCCGACCTTCCGGGACAGTCGTCGGAAAATGAAAAACTGTTTTTT. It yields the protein CASSPDLPGQSSENEKLFF.

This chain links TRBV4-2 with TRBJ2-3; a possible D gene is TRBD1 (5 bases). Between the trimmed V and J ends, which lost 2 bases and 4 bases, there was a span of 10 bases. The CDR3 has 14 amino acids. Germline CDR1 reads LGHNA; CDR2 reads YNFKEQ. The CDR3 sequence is CASSQRQGPDTQYF. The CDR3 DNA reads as TGTGCCAGCAGCCAAAGGCAGGGCCCAGATACGCAGTATTTT.

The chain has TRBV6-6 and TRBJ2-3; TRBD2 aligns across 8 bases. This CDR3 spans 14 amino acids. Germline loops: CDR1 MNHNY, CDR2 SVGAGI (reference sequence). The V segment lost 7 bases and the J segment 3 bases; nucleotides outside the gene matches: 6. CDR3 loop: CASIERGKTDTQYF. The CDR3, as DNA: TGTGCCAGCATAGAGCGGGGGAAAACAGATACGCAGTATTTT.

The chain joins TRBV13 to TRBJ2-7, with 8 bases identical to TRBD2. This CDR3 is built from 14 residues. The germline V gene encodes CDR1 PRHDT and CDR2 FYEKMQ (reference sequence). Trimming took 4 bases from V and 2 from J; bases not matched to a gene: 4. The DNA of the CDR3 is TGTGCCAGCAGCTCCTTACTAGCGGCCTACGAGCAGTACTTC. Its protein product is CASSSLLAAYEQYF.

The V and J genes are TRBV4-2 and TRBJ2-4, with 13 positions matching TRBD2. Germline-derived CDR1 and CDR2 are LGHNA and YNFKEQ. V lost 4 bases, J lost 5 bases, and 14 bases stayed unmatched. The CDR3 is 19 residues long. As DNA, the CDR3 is TGTGCCAGCAGCCGAAGACTAGCGGGGGGCCTGGCCGTAGAAAACATTCAGTACTTC. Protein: CASSRRLAGGLAVENIQYF.

CDR3 protein: CASSQSAGTGRGYTF. For the CDR3, the DNA is TGTGCCAGCAGTCAGAGCGCCGGGACAGGACGTGGCTACACCTTC. This sequence joins TRBV27 and TRBJ1-2; 8 nucleotides line up with TRBD1. The CDR3 sequence is 15 residues long. V dropped 5 bases and J dropped 7; count of bases not matched to a gene: 12. Germline CDR1 and CDR2: MNHEY and SMNVEV (reference sequence).

The CDR3 coding sequence is TGTGCCAGCAGCCACTCCTGGGTAGCGGGGGACACCGGGGAGCTGTTTTTT. Protein product: CASSHSWVAGDTGELFF. The chain links TRBV3-1 (or the pseudogene TRBV3-2) to TRBJ2-2; 9 bases are shared with TRBD2. Looked up from germline, CDR1 is LGHDT and CDR2 is YNNKEL (reference sequence). This CDR3 region has 17 residues. V shed 3 bases and J 3 bases; nucleotides not matched to a gene: 8.

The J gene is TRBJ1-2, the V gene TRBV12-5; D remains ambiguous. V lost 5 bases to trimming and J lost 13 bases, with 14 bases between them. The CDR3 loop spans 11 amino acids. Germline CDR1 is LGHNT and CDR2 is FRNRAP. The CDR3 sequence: CASGASGPTTF. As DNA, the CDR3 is TGTGCTAGTGGTGCCAGCGGCCCCACCACCTTC.

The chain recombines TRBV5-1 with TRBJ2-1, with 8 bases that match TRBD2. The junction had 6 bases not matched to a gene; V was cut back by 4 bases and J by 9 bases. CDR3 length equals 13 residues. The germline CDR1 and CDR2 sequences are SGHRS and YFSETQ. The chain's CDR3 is CASSAGGIGEQFF. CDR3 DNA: TGCGCCAGCAGCGCGGGGGGAATCGGTGAGCAGTTCTTC. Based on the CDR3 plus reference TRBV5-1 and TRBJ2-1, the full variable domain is KAGVTQTPRYLIKTRGQQVTLSCSPISGHRSVSWYQQTPGQGLQFLFEYFSETQRNKGNFPGRFSGRQFSNSRSEMNVSTLELGDSALYLCASSAGGIGEQFFGPGTRLTVL.

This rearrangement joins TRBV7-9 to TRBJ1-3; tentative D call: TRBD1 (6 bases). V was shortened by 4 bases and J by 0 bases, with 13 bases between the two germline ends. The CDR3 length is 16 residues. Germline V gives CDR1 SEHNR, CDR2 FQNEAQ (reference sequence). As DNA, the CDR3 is TGTGCCAGCAGCTGGAAAGGGGGGGGCTCTGGAAACACCATATATTTT. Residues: CASSWKGGGSGNTIYF.

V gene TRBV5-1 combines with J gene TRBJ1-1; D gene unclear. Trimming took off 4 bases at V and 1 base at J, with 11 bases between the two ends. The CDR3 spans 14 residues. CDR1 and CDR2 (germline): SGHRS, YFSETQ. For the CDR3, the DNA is TGCGCCAGCAGCGTTCAGACGGGGAACACTGAAGCTTTCTTT. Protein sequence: CASSVQTGNTEAFF.

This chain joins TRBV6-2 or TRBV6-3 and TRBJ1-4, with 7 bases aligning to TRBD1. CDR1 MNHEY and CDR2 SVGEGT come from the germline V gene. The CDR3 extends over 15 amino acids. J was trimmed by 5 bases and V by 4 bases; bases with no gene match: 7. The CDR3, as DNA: TGTGCCAGCAGTTCAAGACAGGGTATGAATGAAAAACTGTTTTTT. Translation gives CASSSRQGMNEKLFF.

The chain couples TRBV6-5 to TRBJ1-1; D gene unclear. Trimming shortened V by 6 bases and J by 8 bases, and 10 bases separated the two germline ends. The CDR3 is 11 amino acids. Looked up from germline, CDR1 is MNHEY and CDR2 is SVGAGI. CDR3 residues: CASRRRLEAFF. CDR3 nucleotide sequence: TGTGCCAGCAGGCGTCGGTTGGAAGCTTTCTTT.

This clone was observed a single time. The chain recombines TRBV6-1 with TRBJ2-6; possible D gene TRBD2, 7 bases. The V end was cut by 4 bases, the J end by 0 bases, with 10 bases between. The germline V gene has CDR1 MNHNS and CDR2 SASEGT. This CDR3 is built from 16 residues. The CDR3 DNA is TGTGCCAGCAGTGGGAGGGGGGGCTCTGGGGCCAACGTCCTGACTTTC. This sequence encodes CASSGRGGSGANVLTF.

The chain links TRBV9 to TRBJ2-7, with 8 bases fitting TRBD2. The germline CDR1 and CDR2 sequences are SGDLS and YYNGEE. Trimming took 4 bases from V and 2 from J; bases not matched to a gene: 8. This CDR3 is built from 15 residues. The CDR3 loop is CASSPGRGTAYEQYF. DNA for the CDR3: TGTGCCAGCAGCCCCGGGAGGGGGACGGCCTACGAGCAGTACTTC.

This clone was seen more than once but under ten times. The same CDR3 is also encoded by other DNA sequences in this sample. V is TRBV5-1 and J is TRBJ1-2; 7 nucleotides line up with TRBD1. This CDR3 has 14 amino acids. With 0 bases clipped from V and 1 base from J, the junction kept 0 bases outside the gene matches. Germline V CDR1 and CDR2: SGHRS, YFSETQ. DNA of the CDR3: TGCGCCAGCAGCTTGGGACAGGGTAACTATGGCTACACCTTC. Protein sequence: CASSLGQGNYGYTF.

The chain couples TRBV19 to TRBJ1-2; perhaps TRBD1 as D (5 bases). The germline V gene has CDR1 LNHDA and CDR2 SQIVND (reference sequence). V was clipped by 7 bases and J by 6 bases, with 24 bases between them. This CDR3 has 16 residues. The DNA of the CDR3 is TGTGCCAGTATCGGGTCTTTAGGGACGCGGAGGGATGGCTACACCTTC. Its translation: CASIGSLGTRRDGYTF.

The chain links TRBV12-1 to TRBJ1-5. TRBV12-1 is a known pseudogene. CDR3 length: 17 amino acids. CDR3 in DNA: TGTGCCAGCAGCTCTTTTACTAGACGACAAGTCAATCAGCCCCAGCATTTT. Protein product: CASSSFTRRQVNQPQHF.

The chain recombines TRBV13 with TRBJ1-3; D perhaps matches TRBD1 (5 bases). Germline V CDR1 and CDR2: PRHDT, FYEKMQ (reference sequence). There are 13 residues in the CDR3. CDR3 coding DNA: TGTGCTACGCGGGGGGGCTCTGGAAACACCATATATTTT. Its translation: CATRGGSGNTIYF. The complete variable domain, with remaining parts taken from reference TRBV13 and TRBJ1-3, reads AAGVIQSPRHLIKEKRETATLKCYPIPRHDTVYWYQQGPGQDPQFLISFYEKMQSDKGSIPDRFSAQQFSDYHSELNMSSLELGDSALYFCATRGGSGNTIYFGEGSWLTVV.

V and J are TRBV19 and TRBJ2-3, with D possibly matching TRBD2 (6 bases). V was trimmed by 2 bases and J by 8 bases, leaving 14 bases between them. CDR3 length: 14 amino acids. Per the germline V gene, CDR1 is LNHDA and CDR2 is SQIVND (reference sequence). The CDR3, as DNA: TGTGCCAGTAGTATAACCCGGGACTCCGTTACGCAGTATTTT. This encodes CASSITRDSVTQYF.

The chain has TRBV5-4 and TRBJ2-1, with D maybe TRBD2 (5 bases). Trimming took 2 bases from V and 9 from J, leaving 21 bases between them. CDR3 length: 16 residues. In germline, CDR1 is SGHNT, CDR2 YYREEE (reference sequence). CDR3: CASSLSVGSPGTEQFF. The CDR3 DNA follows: TGTGCCAGCAGCTTATCAGTGGGTTCCCCGGGAACTGAGCAGTTCTTC.

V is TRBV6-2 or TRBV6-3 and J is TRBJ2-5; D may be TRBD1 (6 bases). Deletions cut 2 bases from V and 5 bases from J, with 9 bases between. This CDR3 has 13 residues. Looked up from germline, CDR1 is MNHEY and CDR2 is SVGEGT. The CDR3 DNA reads TGTGCCAGCAGTTACGCAGGGGAGGAGACCCAGTACTTC. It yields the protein CASSYAGEETQYF.

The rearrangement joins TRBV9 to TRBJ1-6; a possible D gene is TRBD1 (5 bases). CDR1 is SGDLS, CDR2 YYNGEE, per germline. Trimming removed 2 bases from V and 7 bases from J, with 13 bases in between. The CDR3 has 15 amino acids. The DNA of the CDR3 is TGTGCCAGCAGCGTGGAGGGACGGGAGAATTCACCCCTCCACTTT. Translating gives CASSVEGRENSPLHF.

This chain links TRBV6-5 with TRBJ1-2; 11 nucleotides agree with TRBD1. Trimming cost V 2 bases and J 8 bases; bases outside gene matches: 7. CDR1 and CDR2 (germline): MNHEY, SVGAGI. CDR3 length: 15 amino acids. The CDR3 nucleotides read TGTGCCAGCAGTTACGTCGGACAGGGGGCGATAGGCTACACCTTC. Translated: CASSYVGQGAIGYTF.